Listed below are T cell receptor beta chains from one sample, sequenced in a study of T cells in Graves' hyperthyroidism and ophthalmopathy. TCRdb re-called the multiplex PCR reads through MiXCR, storing one row per CDR3 protein. Found here are about half a million distinct CDR3 sequences, about 20% of them singletons; the top ten hold about 30%. The material sequenced was blood. These receptors originate from a man aged 18 to 29 with Graves' hyperthyroidism. Each CDR3 is given without its conserved first and last residue.

v_call	j_call	cdr3_aa
TRBV29-1	TRBJ2-7	SVVRGPYEQY
TRBV28	TRBJ2-7	ASSLGTRDPSSYEQY
TRBV9	TRBJ2-2	ASSVSNTGELF
TRBV12-3/TRBV12-4	TRBJ1-2	ASSFGPGGGGYT
TRBV20-1	TRBJ2-7	SAGLHRGYEQY
TRBV6-1	TRBJ2-1	ASSGDGPEQF
TRBV6-5	TRBJ1-2	ASSRRTGGYT
TRBV2	TRBJ2-3	ASSRQGGTDTQY
TRBV11-2	TRBJ2-7	ASSERTGTFYEQY
TRBV12-3/TRBV12-4	TRBJ2-5	ASSLVRGSAWETQY
TRBV12-3/TRBV12-4	TRBJ2-2	ASSLNPGSTGELF
TRBV6-5	TRBJ2-2	ASSYTPGGGELF
TRBV7-8	TRBJ1-5	ASSPDGGSGGNQPQH
TRBV12-3/TRBV12-4	TRBJ1-2	ASSPREGQYYGYT
TRBV12-3/TRBV12-4	TRBJ1-5	ASCLRNQPQH
TRBV19	TRBJ2-2	ASSIGTTFTLYRELF
TRBV6-1	TRBJ1-1	ASSELQRGTEAF
TRBV6-1	TRBJ2-3	ASSVGTDLTDTQY
TRBV20-1	TRBJ1-5	SASQGNQPQH
TRBV12-3/TRBV12-4	TRBJ2-7	ASSLRQSSYEQY
TRBV7-9	TRBJ1-2	ASSPPYTGYT
TRBV30	TRBJ1-2	ARTEGLGYGYT
TRBV30	TRBJ1-2	AWSVQTGYGYT
TRBV28	TRBJ1-6	ASSSTGTGVYNSPLH
TRBV28	TRBJ2-2	ASSPREGAGTGELF
TRBV12-3/TRBV12-4	TRBJ1-2	ASSVLIRNYGYT
TRBV12-3/TRBV12-4	TRBJ1-3	ASSLGRLHTIY
TRBV28	TRBJ1-2	ATPGPNYGYT
TRBV11-2	TRBJ2-7	ASSFEMDSAAQKSEQY
TRBV3-1	TRBJ1-2	ASSLDNGYT
TRBV19	TRBJ1-2	ASSRTGNGHT
TRBV12-3/TRBV12-4	TRBJ2-5	ASSLTGGGEETQY
TRBV29-1	TRBJ2-7	SVGERGEQY
TRBV13	TRBJ1-1	ASSLDNLDAF
TRBV6-5	TRBJ2-7	ATTSGTGPSYEQY
TRBV12-3/TRBV12-4	TRBJ1-2	ASSLAEGGPYGYT
TRBV12-3/TRBV12-4	TRBJ1-1	ASSFGTGGPTEAF
TRBV12-3/TRBV12-4	TRBJ2-7	ASSKGQLSYEQY
TRBV11-1	TRBJ2-5	ASSLSWGETQY
TRBV3-1	TRBJ2-5	ASSQDEASGWGETQY
TRBV6-2/TRBV6-3	TRBJ1-5	AIKGTGQPQH
TRBV6-1	TRBJ2-7	ASRDTLSYEQY
TRBV25-1	TRBJ1-2	ASSVSNGGYT
TRBV30	TRBJ2-5	AWVLAGGETQY
TRBV12-3/TRBV12-4	TRBJ1-5	ASSTGQSWAAQH
TRBV7-9	TRBJ2-7	ASSLDASGGYEQY
TRBV20-1	TRBJ2-5	SAWAFGSGGSGETQY
TRBV25-1	TRBJ2-5	ASSFGGVGETQY
TRBV2	TRBJ1-5	ASSEAGGRFSQPQH
TRBV12-3/TRBV12-4	TRBJ1-2	ASRPSGGAYT